The 11 T cell receptor beta chains reported below all come from one sample, sequenced in a study of beta chain features in type 1 diabetes. Study-wide points: People with Type 1 diabetes carried modestly yet significantly shorter TCRB CDR3s in all four CD4+ subsets.

Expressed TCRB transcripts were sequenced, since all the RNA that had been isolated was reverse transcribed. Only in-frame clones appear in the TCRdb table, and some are missing; sequencing was by immunoSEQ multiplex PCR. The table has about 710,000 clones, about 14% seen once. For these TCRs, the target antigens are not known. The sample consisted of naive CD4+ T cells from blood. These receptors all stem from a man between 18 and 35 years old with type 1 diabetes.

The table lists this clone with a count of one. The genes are TRBV15 and TRBJ2-2; D is perhaps TRBD2 (5 bases). CDR3 size: 15 residues. CDR1 is LNHNV, CDR2 YYDKDF, per germline (reference sequence). Trimming shortened V by 3 bases and J by 5 bases, and 13 bases separated the two germline ends. Here the CDR3 DNA reads TGTGCCACCAGCAGGGTGGAGGTGTTGACCGGGGAGCTGTTTTTT. Translating gives CATSRVEVLTGELFF.

This clone was seen a few times. V gene TRBV6-5 combines with J gene TRBJ2-4; 7 bases match TRBD1. The CDR3 is 15 amino acids. Germline lookup yields CDR1 MNHEY and CDR2 SVGAGI. J was trimmed by 5 bases and V by 0 bases; bases with no gene match: 4. Here the CDR3 reads CASSYSRGPENIQYF. CDR3 nucleotide sequence: TGTGCCAGCAGTTACTCTAGGGGGCCTGAAAACATTCAGTACTTC.

This clone was detected only a few times. The chain joins TRBV5-4 to TRBJ2-1; 7 bases map to TRBD2. The ends lost 4 bases at V and 8 bases at J; junction bases unmatched: 6. The germline CDR1 and CDR2 sequences are SGHNT and YYREEE (reference sequence). The CDR3 length is 13 residues. CDR3 in DNA: TGTGCCAGCAGCCTGACGCGGGGGTATGAGCAGTTCTTC. Translating gives CASSLTRGYEQFF.

The chain combines TRBV18 with TRBJ1-2, with unresolved D. Per germline, CDR1 KGHSH and CDR2 LQKENI. The CDR3 runs to 15 residues. The V gene lost 4 bases and the J gene lost 0 bases, with 12 bases spanning the gap. The CDR3 loop is CASSLVREANYGYTF. In DNA form, the CDR3 reads TGTGCCAGCTCACTTGTAAGAGAAGCTAACTATGGCTACACCTTC.

The V gene is TRBV11-2, the J gene TRBJ2-1; D ambiguous. V was trimmed by 3 bases and J by 7 bases, leaving 10 bases between them. The CDR3 extends over 13 amino acids. Germline CDR1 and CDR2: SGHAT and FQNNGV. The CDR3 region has the DNA TGTGCCAGCAGCTTGGTAAGACTGAATGAGCAGTTCTTC. This sequence encodes CASSLVRLNEQFF.

V is TRBV5-1 and J is TRBJ2-5; D unclear. This CDR3 spans 13 amino acids. V was trimmed by 2 bases and J by 13 bases, leaving 18 bases between them. Germline loops: CDR1 SGHRS, CDR2 YFSETQ. CDR3 sequence reads: CASSLTESPSRYF. The CDR3 DNA reads TGCGCCAGCAGCTTAACAGAGAGCCCCAGTCGGTACTTC. Together with reference TRBV5-1 and TRBJ2-5, the CDR3 gives the full variable domain: KAGVTQTPRYLIKTRGQQVTLSCSPISGHRSVSWYQQTPGQGLQFLFEYFSETQRNKGNFPGRFSGRQFSNSRSEMNVSTLELGDSALYLCASSLTESPSRYFGPGTRLLVL.

This clone turned up a few times. The V gene is TRBV19, the J gene TRBJ1-5; tentative D call: TRBD1 (5 bases). Germline V gene sequence: CDR1 LNHDA, CDR2 SQIVND (reference sequence). V lost 8 bases, J lost 7 bases, and 18 bases lay in between. This CDR3 is 14 amino acids long. This chain's CDR3 is CASWGKEGRQPQHF. CDR3 bases: TGTGCCAGTTGGGGGAAGGAGGGCAGGCAGCCCCAGCATTTT.

In this sample, this clone turned up a few times. This chain joins TRBV2 and TRBJ2-2; D call uncertain. Germline V lookup: CDR1 SNHLY, CDR2 FYNNEI. This CDR3 region has 13 residues. V lost 4 bases, J lost 8 bases, and 11 bases lay in between. The CDR3 region is CASSGALFGELFF. CDR3 sequence (DNA): TGTGCCAGCAGTGGCGCCCTGTTTGGGGAGCTGTTTTTT.

This clone was recorded a few times. The rearrangement uses TRBV7-2 and TRBJ2-2; the D is unclear. The length of the CDR3 is 16 residues. CDR1 is SGHTA, CDR2 FQGNSA, per germline. The V gene lost 1 base and the J gene lost 4 bases, with 13 bases spanning the gap. CDR3 protein: CASSLVVGRSTGELFF. The CDR3 DNA reads TGTGCCAGCAGCTTAGTGGTAGGCAGGAGCACCGGGGAGCTGTTTTTT.

In this sample, this clone turned up a few times. The CDR3, as DNA: TGTGCCAGCAGTTTCACAGGTCAGCCCCAGCATTTT. This sequence encodes CASSFTGQPQHF. The chain combines TRBV28 with TRBJ1-5; maybe TRBD1 (5 bases). This CDR3 is 12 amino acids long. In germline, CDR1 is MDHEN, CDR2 SYDVKM. Deletions cut 3 bases from V and 6 bases from J, with 6 bases between.

The chain is built from TRBV7-3 and TRBJ1-6; 10 bases line up with TRBD1. This CDR3 spans 15 amino acids. The V gene's germline CDR1 is SGHTA and CDR2 FQGTGA. With 4 bases clipped from V and 7 bases from J, the junction kept 4 bases outside the gene matches. CDR3 coding DNA: TGTGCCAGCAGCTCCGGACAGGGGGAAAATTCACCCCTCCACTTT. Amino acids: CASSSGQGENSPLHF.